This TCR beta chain was sequenced in a study of blood T cells in healthy people across ages. Overall study findings and caveats: Naive CD4+ cells and diversity were both higher in long-lived donors than in aged donors. Considered underestimates were the diversity estimates obtained from one million T cells.

Drawing of peripheral blood yielded 7.5 to 10 milliliters from each donor. In each sample, at least 6.5 million PBMCs were isolated. V shed 0 bases and J 10 bases; nucleotides not matched to a gene: 15. Looked up from germline, CDR1 is MNHNY and CDR2 is SVGAGI (reference sequence). The length of the CDR3 is 17 residues. Together with a sample-barcoded 5' primer, a J-beta primer mix was included in a second PCR lasting roughly 6 to 12 cycles. TCRdb itself ran the 5' RACE reads through MiXCR, one entry per CDR3 protein. This sample has about 940,000 distinct CDR3 sequences, with 40% to 60% found just once. With regard to this clonotype: Antigen specificity is unknown.

This sequence originates from a young man in good health. Sequencing used blood. The chain carries TRBV6-6 and TRBJ2-1; 7 bases align to TRBD2. In DNA, the CDR3 is TGTGCCAGCAGTTACTCGACCCCCAGACTAGCCGCAGCCGAGCAGTTCTTC. Translating gives CASSYSTPRLAAAEQFF.